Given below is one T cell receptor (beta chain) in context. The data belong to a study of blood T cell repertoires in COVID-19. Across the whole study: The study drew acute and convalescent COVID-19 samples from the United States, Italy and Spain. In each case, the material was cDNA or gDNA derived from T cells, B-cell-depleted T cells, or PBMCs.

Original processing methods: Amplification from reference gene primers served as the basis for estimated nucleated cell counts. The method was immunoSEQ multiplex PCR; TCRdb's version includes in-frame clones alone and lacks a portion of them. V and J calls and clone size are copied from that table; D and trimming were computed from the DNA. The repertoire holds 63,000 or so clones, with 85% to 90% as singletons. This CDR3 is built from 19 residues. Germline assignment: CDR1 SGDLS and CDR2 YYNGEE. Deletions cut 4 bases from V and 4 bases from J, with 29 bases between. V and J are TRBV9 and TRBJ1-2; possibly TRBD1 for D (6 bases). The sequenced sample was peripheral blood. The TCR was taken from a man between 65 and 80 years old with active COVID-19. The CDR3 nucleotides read TGTGCCAGCAGCCCGACCGGGGGGGCGCCCGGCCTAGGGGCCTATGGCTACACCTTC. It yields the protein CASSPTGGAPGLGAYGYTF. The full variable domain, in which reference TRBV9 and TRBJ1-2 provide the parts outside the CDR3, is DSGVTQTPKHLITATGQRVTLRCSPRSGDLSVYWYQQSLDQGLQFLIQYYNGEERAKGNILERFSAQQFPDLHSELNLSSLELGDSALYFCASSPTGGAPGLGAYGYTFGSGTRLTVV.